This TCR beta chain was documented in a study of blood T cells in healthy people across ages. Primers used in a second PCR of roughly 7 to 12 cycles were a sample-barcoded 5' primer and a J-beta primer mix. TCRdb passed the 5' RACE reads through MiXCR, listing each CDR3 protein once. The sample has about 930,000 distinct CDR3 sequences, almost 30% seen once. Between the trimmed V and J ends, which lost 4 bases and 2 bases, there was a span of 15 bases. Germline V gene data show CDR1 as SGHRS and CDR2 as YFSETQ. This CDR3 comprises 15 residues. The data were also submitted as part of a second study, on T cells of mothers and their children. According to that study: All donors were healthy and Caucasian; they were a few mothers and their six children.

The rearrangement uses TRBV5-1 and TRBJ1-1, with D possibly matching TRBD1 (6 bases). The specimen was blood. This clonotype originated in a woman aged 40-49 years in good health. CDR3 sequence reads: CASSPERGVNTEAFF. The CDR3 DNA reads TGCGCCAGCAGCCCAGAGAGGGGGGTTAACACTGAAGCTTTCTTT.